The rows below give T cell receptor beta chains drawn from one sample of a study of T cell changes during pregnancy in multiple sclerosis. Method: immunoSEQ multiplex PCR; TCRdb's copy keeps in-frame clones and lacks some. The data hold some 70,000 clones, with approximately 92% observed a single time. Specimen: peripheral blood, collected in the second trimester of pregnancy. The receptors come from a female donor in good health, enrolled as a control in a pregnancy study. CDR3s include the opening cysteine and the closing phenylalanine or tryptophan. The D gene is left open where the match is weak. Size tells how often a clone was seen (once, few, many) or the class of an expanded clone, and some rows leave it out.

TRBV15,TRBJ1-5,NA,NA,CATSRDIQPQHF,TGTGCCACCAGCAGAGATATTCAGCCCCAGCATTTT
TRBV5-5,TRBJ2-4,NA,NA,CASSLIPTKGDIQYF,TGTGCCAGCAGCTTAATCCCGACAAAGGGGGACATTCAGTACTTC
TRBV5-4,TRBJ2-7,TRBD2,NA,CASRVGKGSGGTGEQYF,TGTGCCAGCAGGGTTGGTAAAGGTAGCGGGGGAACGGGGGAGCAGTACTTC
TRBV4-1,TRBJ1-5,NA,NA,CASSQEWGGLYQPQHF,TGCGCCAGCAGCCAAGAGTGGGGAGGTCTGTATCAGCCCCAGCATTTT
TRBV18,TRBJ1-1,NA,NA,CASSPLQSNTEAFF,TGTGCCAGCTCACCACTGCAGTCGAACACTGAAGCTTTCTTT
TRBV28,TRBJ1-2,TRBD1,NA,CASTQAGTGIYGYTF,TGTGCCAGCACCCAAGCAGGGACAGGGATCTATGGCTACACCTTC
TRBV27,TRBJ2-5,NA,NA,CASSLGGVLETQYF,TGTGCCAGCAGTTTAGGCGGGGTCCTAGAGACCCAGTACTTC
TRBV19,TRBJ1-5,NA,NA,CASSLGGADQPQHF,TGTGCCAGTTCCTTGGGGGGGGCTGATCAGCCCCAGCATTTT
TRBV27,TRBJ1-4,NA,NA,CASSSSQGLYEKLFF,TGTGCCAGCAGTTCTTCTCAGGGCCTCTATGAAAAACTGTTTTTT
TRBV5-8,TRBJ1-5,TRBD1,few,CASSLGTGGPGSDQPQHF,TGTGCCAGCAGCCTGGGGACAGGGGGTCCCGGGAGCGATCAGCCCCAGCATTTT
TRBV6-5,TRBJ2-7,NA,NA,CASKARPGYEQYF,TGTGCCAGCAAGGCTAGGCCGGGCTACGAGCAGTACTTC
TRBV18,TRBJ1-1,NA,NA,CASSPQALGEAFF,TGTGCCAGCTCACCCCAGGCGTTGGGTGAAGCTTTCTTT
TRBV19,TRBJ1-2,TRBD1,NA,CASTPGQGDYGYTF,TGTGCCAGTACCCCCGGACAGGGAGACTATGGCTACACCTTC
TRBV2,TRBJ1-2,TRBD1,NA,CASWTGSYGYTF,TGTGCCAGCTGGACAGGGTCTTATGGCTACACCTTC
TRBV7-2,TRBJ2-5,NA,NA,CASSLGQAETQYF,TGTGCCAGCAGCTTAGGGCAGGCCGAAACCCAGTACTTC
TRBV2,TRBJ2-1,TRBD2,NA,CASRGLAGYDEQFF,TGTGCCAGCAGGGGACTAGCGGGGTATGATGAGCAGTTCTTC
TRBV6-6,TRBJ2-7,NA,NA,CASRSVGSYEQYF,TGTGCCAGCCGATCCGTCGGCTCCTACGAGCAGTACTTC
TRBV5-6,TRBJ2-3,NA,NA,CASSLGVKLQYF,TGTGCCAGCAGCTTGGGAGTCAAGCTCCAGTATTTT
TRBV27,TRBJ2-7,TRBD1,NA,CASRWDRGSYEQYF,TGTGCCAGCCGCTGGGACAGGGGGTCCTACGAGCAGTACTTC
TRBV9,TRBJ2-3,TRBD2,NA,CASARGGPGTDTQYF,TGTGCCAGCGCACGCGGGGGGCCGGGCACAGATACGCAGTATTTT
TRBV19,TRBJ1-2,TRBD1,NA,CASSRQGDGNYGYTF,TGTGCCAGTAGTAGACAGGGGGACGGGAACTATGGCTACACCTTC
TRBV11-2,TRBJ1-1,NA,once,CASSPTGGTEAFF,TGTGCCAGCAGCCCTACGGGGGGCACTGAAGCTTTCTTT
TRBV28,TRBJ2-3,TRBD2,NA,CASSLSSGGARDTQYF,TGTGCCAGCAGTTTATCCAGCGGGGGGGCCAGAGATACGCAGTATTTT
TRBV6-5,TRBJ1-3,TRBD1,NA,CASSPTGSGNTIYF,TGTGCCAGCAGCCCGACAGGGTCAGGAAACACCATATATTTT
TRBV29-1,TRBJ2-5,NA,NA,CSVDRRGQETQYF,TGCAGCGTTGACAGACGGGGACAAGAGACCCAGTACTTC
TRBV7-3,TRBJ2-1,TRBD2,NA,CASSLSAVGGDEQFF,TGTGCCAGCAGCCTAAGCGCTGTTGGGGGGGATGAGCAGTTCTTC
TRBV7-2,TRBJ2-5,NA,NA,CASTQTTTSQETQYF,TGTGCCAGCACGCAAACCACGACAAGCCAAGAGACCCAGTACTTC
TRBV7-9,TRBJ1-1,NA,NA,CASSFRIKGEAFF,TGTGCCAGCAGCTTCCGAATCAAGGGGGAAGCTTTCTTT
TRBV21-1,TRBJ1-5,NA,NA,CARPQGSDGTGGNQPQHF,TGTGCCAGGCCCCAGGGCTCTGACGGGACAGGAGGCAATCAGCCCCAGCATTTT
TRBV7-6,TRBJ1-4,TRBD1,NA,CASSLVPGTAYEKLFF,TGTGCCAGCAGCTTAGTGCCCGGGACAGCTTATGAAAAACTGTTTTTT
TRBV5-5,TRBJ2-7,TRBD1,NA,CASSPLVGTGFYEQYF,TGTGCCAGCAGCCCCCTAGTGGGGACAGGATTCTACGAGCAGTACTTC
TRBV4-2,TRBJ2-7,TRBD2,once,CASSQQRGGYEQYF,TGTGCCAGCAGCCAACAGCGGGGGGGCTACGAGCAGTACTTC
TRBV4-3,TRBJ2-5,NA,NA,CASSQELAGYGGETQYF,TGCGCCAGCAGCCAAGAACTAGCCGGGTATGGGGGGGAGACCCAGTACTTC
TRBV19,TRBJ1-4,NA,NA,CASSIFRPQSNEKLFF,TGTGCCAGTAGTATCTTTCGCCCACAGTCAAATGAAAAACTGTTTTTT
TRBV6-5,TRBJ2-7,TRBD1,NA,CASSRTGIGPYEQYF,TGTGCCAGCAGCCGGACAGGGATAGGGCCCTACGAGCAGTACTTC
TRBV10-3,TRBJ1-1,TRBD1,NA,CAISEGTGSIEAFF,TGTGCCATCAGTGAGGGGACAGGGTCAATCGAAGCTTTCTTT
TRBV27,TRBJ1-2,NA,NA,CATRPPDSYYGYTF,TGTGCCACCAGACCCCCGGACAGTTACTATGGCTACACCTTC
TRBV5-1,TRBJ1-2,TRBD1,NA,CASSPEDRGLVGYGYTF,TGCGCCAGCAGCCCCGAGGACAGGGGGTTAGTTGGCTATGGCTACACCTTC
TRBV9,TRBJ1-1,NA,NA,CASSVITGNTEAFF,TGTGCCAGCAGCGTAATTACCGGGAACACTGAAGCTTTCTTT
TRBV6-1,TRBJ2-3,TRBD1,NA,CASSSGQGADTQYF,TGTGCCAGCAGCTCGGGACAGGGTGCAGATACGCAGTATTTT
TRBV19,TRBJ1-3,TRBD1,NA,CASSPGTAPSGNTIYF,TGTGCCAGTAGTCCCGGGACAGCTCCCTCTGGAAACACCATATATTTT
TRBV2,TRBJ2-5,TRBD1,NA,CASRQGVRETQYF,TGTGCCAGCAGACAGGGGGTGAGGGAGACCCAGTACTTC
TRBV7-2,TRBJ1-2,NA,NA,CASSSERTSTYGYTF,TGTGCCAGCAGCTCAGAGCGGACGTCTACATATGGCTACACCTTC
TRBV7-9,TRBJ1-1,NA,NA,CATAGGGRTEAFF,TGTGCCACCGCGGGGGGGGGCCGAACTGAAGCTTTCTTT
TRBV28,TRBJ2-5,NA,NA,CASSPTGGEETQYF,TGTGCCAGCAGTCCCACAGGGGGGGAAGAGACCCAGTACTTC
TRBV2,TRBJ1-4,NA,NA,CASSTRTVRNEKLFF,TGTGCCAGTTCTACGAGGACAGTTCGAAATGAAAAACTGTTTTTT
TRBV5-5,TRBJ2-7,TRBD2,NA,CASSFNGGGSYEQYF,TGTGCCAGCAGCTTCAACGGGGGGGGATCCTACGAGCAGTACTTC
TRBV29-1,TRBJ1-2,NA,once,CSVEGQGQWGYGYTF,TGCAGCGTTGAAGGTCAGGGTCAGTGGGGCTATGGCTACACCTTC
TRBV9,TRBJ1-1,NA,NA,CASSGNSYTEAFF,TGTGCCAGCAGCGGAAACAGTTACACTGAAGCTTTCTTT
TRBV10-3,TRBJ1-1,TRBD1,NA,CAISGDRGQFGANTEAFF,TGTGCCATCAGTGGGGACAGGGGGCAATTTGGGGCGAACACTGAAGCTTTCTTT
TRBV2,TRBJ2-3,NA,NA,CATRTEDVGTQYF,TGTGCCACCCGGACAGAAGACGTGGGTACGCAGTATTTT
TRBV6-6,TRBJ1-2,TRBD1,NA,CASKTSTGDNYGYTF,TGTGCCAGCAAGACATCGACAGGGGATAACTATGGCTACACCTTC
TRBV7-2,TRBJ2-5,TRBD1,NA,CASSPDRGQTQYF,TGTGCCAGCAGCCCGGACAGGGGGCAGACCCAGTACTTC
TRBV5-1,TRBJ1-6,NA,NA,CASSLEGDRPLHF,TGCGCCAGCAGCTTGGAGGGGGATCGGCCCCTCCACTTT
TRBV7-9,TRBJ1-6,NA,NA,CASRHGLSGGTPLHF,TGTGCCAGCAGGCACGGACTTTCGGGGGGGACACCCCTCCACTTT